Shown below are 18 T cell receptor beta chains from a single sample sequenced in a study of human T cells and chemical hapten exposure (dated by TCRdb to the early 2020s). The sample's time point, from its label and the paper: patch test 2, 6 weeks after DPC sensitization. The treatment or condition label for this specimen denotes: therapeutic diphenylcyclopropenone sensitization with weekly scalp DPC. The library was made by RACE. The sequencer was a NextSeq 500. In-frame beta chains were kept once TCRdb had trimmed the public reads at Q25 with fastp and called clones with MiXCR. All rows with the same CDR3 protein become a single entry with the most common DNA and genes. This sample holds around 360,000 distinct CDR3 sequences; about 6% were observed only once. The ten largest account for over 5.5% of the sample. The input for sequencing was whole blood, taken in connection with sensitization to the hapten diphenylcyclopropenone (DPC). These receptors were taken from a woman aged 18-35 years with alopecia areata. Some clones in this sample may be carry-over from other donors' samples.

V is TRBV20-1 and J is TRBJ1-6; D remains ambiguous. Germline CDR1 is DFQATT and CDR2 is SNEGSKA (reference sequence). The ends were cut back, 3 bases at V and 9 bases at J, with 15 bases in the middle. CDR3 size: 14 residues. The CDR3, as DNA: TGCAGTGCTAGTAGTCCTAAATCGGGTTCACCCCTCCACTTT. Translation: CSASSPKSGSPLHF.

The sample holds a few counts of this clonotype. The chain joins TRBV6-5 to TRBJ2-3; D possibly corresponds to TRBD2 (6 bases). The CDR3 extends over 16 amino acids. Per the germline V gene, CDR1 is MNHEY and CDR2 is SVGAGI. V gave up 2 bases and J gave up 5 bases, with 17 bases separating them. This CDR3 is CASSYNLRGLVDTQYF. The CDR3 bases are TGTGCCAGCAGTTACAACCTACGGGGGTTGGTAGATACGCAGTATTTT.

This clonotype showed up many times. V and J are TRBV4-3 and TRBJ1-1; 7 bases are a match to TRBD1. The length of the CDR3 is 15 residues. CDR1 is LGHNA and CDR2 is YSLEER in the germline V gene. V was clipped by 4 bases and J by 11 bases; unmatched bases: 16. This CDR3 is CASSRRAGQASEAFF. In nucleotides, the CDR3 is TGCGCCAGCAGCCGCCGCGCAGGACAGGCCAGCGAGGCTTTCTTT.

This chain joins TRBV6-1 and TRBJ2-2; the D call may be TRBD1 or TRBD2 (5 bases each). Germline lookup yields CDR1 MNHNS and CDR2 SASEGT. The CDR3 covers 13 residues. V was pared by 6 bases and J by 11 bases, with 16 bases between. CDR3 sequence: CASRVALRDELFF. CDR3 in DNA: TGTGCCAGCAGAGTGGCCCTCCGGGACGAGCTGTTTTTT.

The CDR3 protein is CSALTGGAGTEAFF. DNA of the CDR3: TGCAGTGCCCTGACAGGGGGCGCGGGAACTGAAGCTTTCTTT. J is TRBJ1-1 and V is TRBV20-1; 10 nucleotides align to TRBD1. The CDR3 runs 14 residues. CDR1 and CDR2 (germline): DFQATT, SNEGSKA (reference sequence). V dropped 6 bases and J dropped 5; count of bases not matched to a gene: 9.

The chain links TRBV5-1 to TRBJ2-7; D unresolved. Per the germline V gene, CDR1 is SGHRS and CDR2 is YFSETQ. V lost 0 bases to trimming and J lost 2 bases, with 6 bases between them. This CDR3 is built from 13 residues. The CDR3 loop is CASSLADPYEQYF. In DNA, the CDR3 is TGCGCCAGCAGCTTGGCAGATCCCTACGAGCAGTACTTC. Combining the CDR3 with reference TRBV5-1 and TRBJ2-7 gives the whole variable domain KAGVTQTPRYLIKTRGQQVTLSCSPISGHRSVSWYQQTPGQGLQFLFEYFSETQRNKGNFPGRFSGRQFSNSRSEMNVSTLELGDSALYLCASSLADPYEQYFGPGTRLTVT.

The rearrangement joins TRBV2 to TRBJ1-5; 7 bases fit TRBD1. Germline V gene sequence: CDR1 SNHLY, CDR2 FYNNEI. There are 13 residues in the CDR3. With 7 bases clipped from V and 5 bases from J, the junction kept 5 bases outside the gene matches. CDR3 nucleotides: TGTGCCAGCAACAGGGGAGGTTATCAGCCCCAGCATTTT. Its translation is CASNRGGYQPQHF.

This clonotype has a count of ten or more. The chain couples TRBV6-5 to TRBJ2-2; unclear D gene. This CDR3 comprises 15 residues. Trimming removed 2 bases at V and 13 bases at J, with 20 bases between. In germline, CDR1 is MNHEY, CDR2 SVGAGI. CDR3 sequence reads: CASSYGVISAAGLFF. Written as DNA, the CDR3 is TGTGCCAGCAGTTACGGGGTTATTTCGGCTGCTGGGCTGTTTTTT.

The rearrangement uses TRBV29-1 and TRBJ1-4; possibly TRBD1 for D (6 bases). Trimming took off 2 bases at V and 10 bases at J, with 14 bases between the two ends. The germline V gene encodes CDR1 SQVTM and CDR2 ANQGSEA. The CDR3 sequence is 13 residues long. CDR3 DNA sequence: TGCAGCGTTGAAATGGACAGTCTGGGAAAACTGTTTTTT. This sequence encodes CSVEMDSLGKLFF.

The J gene is TRBJ1-6, the V gene TRBV6-2 or TRBV6-3; 8 bases are shared with TRBD1. Germline V CDR1 and CDR2: MNHEY, SVGEGT. The V gene end was trimmed by 3 bases and the J gene end by 10 bases; junction bases not matched to a gene: 11. The CDR3 extends over 16 amino acids. The CDR3 region is CASSYELGQGNSPLHF. In DNA, the CDR3 is TGTGCCAGCAGTTATGAGCTTGGACAGGGCAACTCACCCCTCCACTTT.

There are many counts of this clonotype. The V and J genes are TRBV6-6 and TRBJ1-1; D is perhaps TRBD1 (6 bases). The CDR3 covers 15 residues. Germline V CDR1 and CDR2: MNHNY, SVGAGI (reference sequence). V was cut by 0 bases and J by 2 bases, with 10 bases left in between. CDR3 amino acids: CASSYSRGRNTEAFF. The CDR3 nucleotides read TGTGCCAGCAGTTACTCCCGGGGGCGAAACACTGAAGCTTTCTTT.

The chain links TRBV18 to TRBJ2-3; weak D call: TRBD1 (5 bases). CDR3 size: 16 residues. The germline V gene encodes CDR1 KGHSH and CDR2 LQKENI. The V end lost 1 base, the J end lost 2 bases, and 13 bases lay between the germline ends. Written as DNA, the CDR3 is TGTGCCAGCTCACCACTTGTGGGGCAGTCCACAGATACGCAGTATTTT. As protein: CASSPLVGQSTDTQYF.

This clonotype was detected a few times. The CDR3 spells CASSEDRVYNIQYF. CDR3 bases: TGTGCCAGCAGCGAGGACAGGGTGTATAACATTCAGTACTTC. V gene TRBV7-9 combines with J gene TRBJ2-4; TRBD1 agrees at 8 bases. The trim removed 5 bases at V and 7 bases at J, leaving 7 bases unmatched. Germline assignment: CDR1 SEHNR and CDR2 FQNEAQ (reference sequence). The CDR3 covers 14 residues.

This clonotype occurred many times. The chain joins TRBV18 to TRBJ1-1; possible D gene TRBD1, 6 bases. This CDR3 is 13 amino acids long. Trimming left V 3 bases short and J 7 bases short, with 12 bases between. Per germline, CDR1 KGHSH and CDR2 LQKENI. The CDR3 DNA sequence: TGTGCCAGCTCACCTTCAGGGGCCGGTGAAGCTTTCTTT. Its protein is CASSPSGAGEAFF.

This clonotype appeared many times. In DNA form, the CDR3 reads TGTGCCAGCTCCCCCGTGGCAGGGGACACTGAAGCTTTCTTT. Translating it yields CASSPVAGDTEAFF. The chain joins TRBV18 to TRBJ1-1, with D perhaps matching TRBD1 (6 bases). The V gene lost 6 bases and the J gene lost 3 bases, with 14 bases spanning the gap. The germline gives CDR1 KGHSH, CDR2 LQKENI. The CDR3 sequence is 14 residues long. Variable domain in full (rest from reference TRBV18 and TRBJ1-1): NAGVMQNPRHLVRRRGQEARLRCSPMKGHSHVYWYRQLPEEGLKFMVYLQKENIIDESGMPKERFSAEFPKEGPSILRIQQVVRGDSAAYFCASSPVAGDTEAFFGQGTRLTVV.

In this sample, this clonotype turned up a few times. V usage is TRBV29-1 and J usage is TRBJ2-2; the D gene is possibly TRBD1 (6 bases). The CDR3 covers 13 residues. The germline gives CDR1 SQVTM, CDR2 ANQGSEA. Trimming removed 4 bases from V and 3 bases from J, with 9 bases in between. The chain's CDR3 is CSVARGYTGELFF. The CDR3 DNA follows: TGCAGCGTTGCCAGGGGCTACACCGGGGAGCTGTTTTTT.

This clonotype was counted ten times or more. The chain joins TRBV25-1 to TRBJ1-3; D is ambiguous. Germline CDR1 MGHDK, CDR2 SYGVNS. V was cut by 3 bases and J by 0 bases, with 15 bases left in between. This CDR3 has 17 residues. CDR3 sequence (DNA): TGTGCCAGCAGTGATGAAGTTGAGGTCCTCTCTGGAAACACCATATATTTT. This encodes CASSDEVEVLSGNTIYF.

This clonotype was observed many times. The CDR3 reads CAIQHNGQGETEAFF. CDR3 coding DNA: TGTGCCATCCAACACAATGGACAGGGAGAGACTGAAGCTTTCTTT. The chain uses TRBV10-3 and TRBJ1-1; 8 positions agree with TRBD1. The CDR3 length is 15 residues. V trimming: 8 bases; J trimming: 5 bases; junction bases outside the gene matches: 13. Germline CDR1 is ENHRY and CDR2 is SYGVKD.